The 5 T cell receptor beta chains listed next were all sequenced from one sample in a study of shared clonotypes between healthy human individuals. Sequencing was performed with immunoSEQ multiplex PCR; in TCRdb, only in-frame clones are kept and a portion is missing. This repertoire shows about 1.1 million clones, approximately 75% found once; its top ten account for about 0.89%. Sequencing was performed on memory CD4+ T cells from PBMCs. This sample's subset: CD45RA-negative fraction. Receptors originate from a man aged 18 to 30 in good health. Some clones in this sample may be carry-over from other donors' samples.

J is TRBJ1-1 and V is TRBV30; D is ambiguous. The germline V gene encodes CDR1 GTSNPN and CDR2 SVGIG (reference sequence). The CDR3 has 12 amino acids. Between the trimmed V and J ends, which lost 8 bases and 1 base, there was a span of 11 bases. The CDR3 sequence is CAKTEGNTEAFF. CDR3 DNA sequence: TGTGCCAAAACTGAGGGGAACACTGAAGCTTTCTTT.

This chain connects TRBV5-1 to TRBJ2-7; tentatively, D is TRBD1 (5 bases). Germline V gene lookup returns CDR1 SGHRS and CDR2 YFSETQ. V lost 4 bases, J lost 4 bases, and 15 bases lay in between. The CDR3 consists of 14 residues. CDR3: CASSTYQGLYEQYF. The CDR3 nucleotides read TGCGCCAGCAGCACCTATCAGGGTTTGTACGAGCAGTACTTC.

A note on this clone: Germline is not matched at one junction end, which may reflect a read error. V is TRBV28 and J is TRBJ2-7, with D hard to call. The CDR3 runs to 12 residues. Looked up from germline, CDR1 is MDHEN and CDR2 is SYDVKM. The chain's CDR3 is CASSFRRYERYF. In DNA form, the CDR3 reads TGTGCCAGCAGTTTTCGTCGCTACGAGCGGTACTTC.

The chain employs TRBV5-4 and TRBJ1-1; TRBD1 matches at 8 bases. The CDR3 extends over 14 amino acids. Trimming removed 4 bases from V and 1 base from J; junction bases left unmatched: 3. Germline V CDR1 and CDR2: SGHNT, YYREEE (reference sequence). Written as DNA, the CDR3 is TGTGCCAGCAGCCAGGGGGCCTCGAACACTGAAGCTTTCTTT. As protein: CASSQGASNTEAFF.

The genes are TRBV7-2 and TRBJ2-5; 7 nucleotides align to TRBD1. The end of the DNA aligns better with TRBJ2-7, so the J call may be wrong. CDR3 length: 15 amino acids. Per germline, CDR1 SGHTA and CDR2 FQGNSA. This CDR3 is CASSARQGFSYEQYF. The CDR3 DNA reads TGTGCCAGCAGCGCCCGACAGGGCTTCTCCTACGAGCAGTACTTC.